These 26 T cell receptor beta chains came from one sample sequenced in a study of blood T cell repertoires in COVID-19. Some clones are missing from TCRdb's copy, which holds only in-frame ones; the method was immunoSEQ multiplex PCR. The table lists under 200,000 clones, over 90% of them singletons. Sequencing was done on a sample of peripheral blood. These receptors all stem from a man aged 50 to 60 with acute or convalescent COVID-19.

This chain uses TRBV30 with TRBJ2-1; 7 bases match TRBD2. This CDR3 is 12 amino acids long. Germline V gives CDR1 GTSNPN, CDR2 SVGIG (reference sequence). This chain's CDR3 is CAHRRREYEQFF. The CDR3 DNA sequence: TGTGCTCACAGGCGGCGGGAGTATGAGCAGTTCTTC.

The chain joins TRBV19 to TRBJ1-2, with D possibly TRBD1 on 6 matching bases. Germline CDR1 LNHDA, CDR2 SQIVND (reference sequence). The ends were cut back, 7 bases at V and 7 bases at J, with 22 bases in the middle. CDR3 size: 15 residues. CDR3 sequence: CASTLSRTAVPGYTF. The CDR3 bases are TGTGCCAGTACCCTAAGTAGGACAGCTGTCCCTGGCTACACCTTC.

The V and J genes are TRBV7-9 and TRBJ2-1; 9 bases agree with TRBD2. This CDR3 spans 15 amino acids. The ends lost 3 bases at V and 4 bases at J; junction bases unmatched: 4. Germline V gene sequence: CDR1 SEHNR, CDR2 FQNEAQ (reference sequence). DNA for the CDR3: TGTGCCAGCAGCTTGGGTGCGGGAGGGTACAATGAGCAGTTCTTC. Translating gives CASSLGAGGYNEQFF.

This clone was observed a few times. CDR3 in amino acids: CASSFVGAGQGATFF. The DNA of the CDR3 is TGTGCCAGCAGCTTTGTTGGAGCTGGCCAGGGGGCGACTTTCTTT. The chain links TRBV7-3 to TRBJ1-1; 8 nucleotides match TRBD1. CDR3 length: 15 amino acids. Trimming removed 3 bases from V and 12 bases from J; junction bases left unmatched: 15. In germline, CDR1 is SGHTA, CDR2 FQGTGA.

This clone appeared once. The rearrangement links TRBV2 to TRBJ1-4; the D gene is possibly TRBD1 (5 bases). Germline CDR1 SNHLY, CDR2 FYNNEI. The length of the CDR3 is 13 residues. V lost 4 bases to trimming and J lost 7 bases, with 10 bases between them. CDR3 loop: CASSVRGGEKLFF. CDR3 in DNA: TGTGCCAGCAGTGTAAGGGGAGGTGAAAAACTGTTTTTT.

The chain joins TRBV7-8 to TRBJ2-1; the match to TRBD1 covers 9 bases. The CDR3 loop spans 16 amino acids. The germline CDR1 and CDR2 sequences are SGHVS and FQNEAQ. The trim removed 4 bases at V and 8 bases at J, leaving 12 bases unmatched. CDR3 nucleotide sequence: TGTGCCAGCAGCTCCTACAGTCGGGACAGGGAGGATGAGCAGTTCTTC. This encodes CASSSYSRDREDEQFF.

The sample holds one count of this clone. The rearrangement links TRBV29-1 to TRBJ1-1; 8 positions match TRBD1. The CDR3 is 12 residues long. Germline loops: CDR1 SQVTM, CDR2 ANQGSEA. Losses at the gene ends were 7 bases for V and 3 bases for J; bases not matched to a gene: 4. The CDR3 protein is CSGCRGHTEAFF. For the CDR3, the DNA is TGCAGCGGTTGCAGGGGGCACACTGAAGCTTTCTTT.

The rearrangement joins TRBV27 to TRBJ1-3, with D perhaps matching TRBD1 (5 bases). V lost 6 bases, J lost 4 bases, and 13 bases lay in between. This CDR3 is 14 amino acids long. CDR1 is MNHEY, CDR2 SMNVEV, per germline (reference sequence). The CDR3 region is CASSIDSSGNTIYF. The DNA for the CDR3 is TGTGCCAGCAGCATCGACAGCTCGGGAAACACCATATATTTT.

This clone was detected a few times. In the same sample, other DNA sequences code for this CDR3. This CDR3 is CASSITTVHQETQYF. The CDR3 bases are TGTGCCAGTAGCATTACGACAGTCCACCAAGAGACCCAGTACTTC. The V and J genes are TRBV19 and TRBJ2-5, with D perhaps TRBD1 (5 bases). Germline CDR1 reads LNHDA; CDR2 reads SQIVND (reference sequence). This CDR3 has 15 residues. V shed 6 bases and J shed 0 bases, with 14 bases lying between them. Full variable domain (rest looked up from reference TRBV19 and TRBJ2-5): DGGITQSPKYLFRKEGQNVTLSCEQNLNHDAMYWYRQDPGQGLRLIYYSQIVNDFQKGDIAEGYSVSREKKESFPLTVTSAQKNPTAFYLCASSITTVHQETQYFGPGTRLLVL.

The chain is built from TRBV10-3 and TRBJ2-1; 8 bases agree with TRBD2. The CDR3 has 15 residues. V was pared by 3 bases and J by 8 bases, with 9 bases of the junction left unmatched. From germline, CDR1 is ENHRY and CDR2 SYGVKD. The CDR3 region has the DNA TGTGCCATCAGTGACAAAGCGGGAGACGTAGATGAGCAGTTCTTC. It specifies CAISDKAGDVDEQFF.

The V gene is TRBV9, the J gene TRBJ2-5; 13 bases align to TRBD2. V shed 4 bases, J shed 0 bases, and the junction held 9 bases outside the gene matches. The CDR3 spans 18 residues. The germline CDR1 and CDR2 sequences are SGDLS and YYNGEE. CDR3 coding DNA: TGTGCCAGCAGCCCAGGGACTAGCGGGATAAGCAACCAAGAGACCCAGTACTTC. This gives the protein CASSPGTSGISNQETQYF.

The V call is TRBV2, the J call TRBJ1-2, with a weak D call TRBD1 (5 bases). Germline CDR1 is SNHLY and CDR2 is FYNNEI. The CDR3 covers 12 residues. V was cut by 5 bases and J by 12 bases, with 16 bases left in between. CDR3 region: CASSPYDRRDTF. The CDR3 nucleotides are TGTGCCAGCAGTCCTTACGACAGAAGAGACACCTTC.

In the case of this clone: Other DNA sequences in the sample encode the same CDR3. This chain links TRBV5-1 with TRBJ2-3, with no clear D. V was shortened by 5 bases and J by 0 bases, with 16 bases between the two germline ends. Germline lookup yields CDR1 SGHRS and CDR2 YFSETQ. This CDR3 has 16 amino acids. The CDR3 reads CASSLGQMYSTDTQYF. CDR3 DNA sequence: TGCGCCAGCAGTCTGGGCCAGATGTATAGCACAGATACGCAGTATTTT. The full variable domain, rest sourced from reference TRBV5-1 and TRBJ2-3, is KAGVTQTPRYLIKTRGQQVTLSCSPISGHRSVSWYQQTPGQGLQFLFEYFSETQRNKGNFPGRFSGRQFSNSRSEMNVSTLELGDSALYLCASSLGQMYSTDTQYFGPGTRLTVL.

The chain employs TRBV3-1 (or the pseudogene TRBV3-2) and TRBJ1-6; the D gene is possibly TRBD1 (5 bases). The CDR3 extends over 16 amino acids. V was shortened by 2 bases and J by 7 bases, with 15 bases between the two germline ends. Per the germline V gene, CDR1 is LGHDT and CDR2 is YNNKEL (reference sequence). The CDR3 is CASSQKGAGRNSPLHF. CDR3 nucleotides: TGTGCCAGCAGCCAAAAAGGGGCAGGGAGGAATTCACCCCTCCACTTT.

The chain couples TRBV3-1 (or the pseudogene TRBV3-2) to TRBJ1-1; D might be TRBD1 (5 bases). V lost 1 base and J 3 bases, leaving 9 bases between the germline ends. Germline lookup yields CDR1 LGHDT and CDR2 YNNKEL (reference sequence). This CDR3 has 14 residues. CDR3 DNA: TGTGCCAGCAGCCAAGGGGGGAGGGACACTGAAGCTTTCTTT. This gives the protein CASSQGGRDTEAFF.

The rearrangement joins TRBV28 to TRBJ2-5; the match to TRBD1 covers 7 bases. V dropped 2 bases and J dropped 4; count of bases not matched to a gene: 10. The V gene's germline CDR1 is MDHEN and CDR2 SYDVKM. This CDR3 has 16 amino acids. The CDR3 protein is CASSLRWAGGRETQYF. The DNA for the CDR3 is TGTGCCAGCAGTTTACGGTGGGCAGGGGGTCGAGAGACCCAGTACTTC.

This chain links TRBV10-3 with TRBJ1-1; possibly TRBD1 for D (6 bases). Per germline, CDR1 ENHRY and CDR2 SYGVKD. Trimming left V 6 bases short and J 4 bases short, with 15 bases between. The CDR3 contains 14 residues. This CDR3 is CAIRQDSTATEAFF. In DNA form, the CDR3 reads TGTGCCATCAGGCAGGACAGTACAGCCACTGAAGCTTTCTTT.

The chain couples TRBV19 to TRBJ2-5; 7 bases are a match to TRBD2. The CDR3 length is 15 residues. Germline V gives CDR1 LNHDA, CDR2 SQIVND (reference sequence). V lost 5 bases and J lost 5; bases outside the gene matches: 11. CDR3 amino acids: CASSSQTSRGETQYF. CDR3 coding DNA: TGTGCCAGTAGTTCCCAGACTAGCCGGGGGGAGACCCAGTACTTC.

CDR3: CAARQPGANVLTF. Written as DNA, the CDR3 is TGTGCCGCCAGACAGCCTGGGGCCAACGTCCTGACTTTC. The rearrangement joins TRBV6-5 to TRBJ2-6; a possible D gene is TRBD1 (5 bases). The CDR3 runs to 13 residues. Trimming took off 11 bases at V and 2 bases at J, with 10 bases between the two ends. The V gene's germline CDR1 is MNHEY and CDR2 SVGAGI.

This chain links TRBV11-3 with TRBJ2-1; 10 nucleotides line up with TRBD1. V dropped 4 bases and J dropped 6; count of bases not matched to a gene: 6. Germline CDR1 reads SGHNT; CDR2 reads YENEEA. The CDR3 spans 15 residues. The CDR3 loop reads CASSSGQGEVNEQFF. CDR3 DNA: TGTGCCAGCAGCTCCGGACAGGGGGAGGTCAATGAGCAGTTCTTC.

V usage is TRBV7-8 and J usage is TRBJ2-2, with a possible D match to TRBD1 (6 bases). The CDR3 runs to 16 residues. Trimming cost V 5 bases and J 0 bases, with 13 bases left between them. In germline, CDR1 is SGHVS, CDR2 FQNEAQ. CDR3 sequence reads: CASSPTDRTNTGELFF. The CDR3 DNA follows: TGTGCCAGCAGCCCCACGGACAGAACGAACACCGGGGAGCTGTTTTTT.

The CDR3 here is CSADSGALTGYTF. CDR3 nucleotide sequence: TGCAGCGCCGACTCAGGGGCGCTAACCGGCTACACCTTC. V is TRBV29-1 and J is TRBJ1-2; TRBD1 might be the D (6 bases). The CDR3 has 13 residues. Germline CDR1 is SQVTM and CDR2 is ANQGSEA. Trimming removed 7 bases from V and 8 bases from J, with 20 bases in between.

This chain's CDR3 is CASSSDFGHNEQFF. CDR3 in DNA: TGCGCCAGCAGCTCGGACTTCGGGCACAATGAGCAGTTCTTC. V gene TRBV5-1 combines with J gene TRBJ2-1; the D gene is possibly TRBD2 (5 bases). This CDR3 is built from 14 residues. Per germline, CDR1 SGHRS and CDR2 YFSETQ. V shed 3 bases and J shed 5 bases, with 12 bases lying between them.

The CDR3 region has the DNA TGTGCCAGCAGTTACAACACCAAATCCTACGAGCAGTACTTC. This gives the protein CASSYNTKSYEQYF. V usage is TRBV6-6 and J usage is TRBJ2-7; D unresolved. Germline V CDR1 and CDR2: MNHNY, SVGAGI (reference sequence). This CDR3 has 14 residues. The germline V and J ends were trimmed by 2 bases and 1 base, with 9 bases remaining between them.

The chain recombines TRBV6-5 with TRBJ2-7, with a tentative D call TRBD2 (5 bases). Germline V CDR1 and CDR2: MNHEY, SVGAGI. V shed 5 bases and J shed 4 bases, with 18 bases lying between them. The CDR3 runs 15 residues. Written as DNA, the CDR3 is TGTGCCAGCAGTCCATACGTGGCCGGGATGTACGAGCAGTACTTC. It specifies CASSPYVAGMYEQYF.

The table lists this clone with a few counts. The gene calls are TRBV5-8 and TRBJ2-3; TRBD1 matches at 8 bases. CDR3 length equals 18 residues. Per germline, CDR1 SGHTS and CDR2 YDEGEE. Trimming cost V 7 bases and J 2 bases; bases outside gene matches: 18. The CDR3 DNA reads TGTGCCAGCGCGCTTGAAACAGGGGGAAGCGTAGTCACAGATACGCAGTATTTT. Translated, it gives CASALETGGSVVTDTQYF.